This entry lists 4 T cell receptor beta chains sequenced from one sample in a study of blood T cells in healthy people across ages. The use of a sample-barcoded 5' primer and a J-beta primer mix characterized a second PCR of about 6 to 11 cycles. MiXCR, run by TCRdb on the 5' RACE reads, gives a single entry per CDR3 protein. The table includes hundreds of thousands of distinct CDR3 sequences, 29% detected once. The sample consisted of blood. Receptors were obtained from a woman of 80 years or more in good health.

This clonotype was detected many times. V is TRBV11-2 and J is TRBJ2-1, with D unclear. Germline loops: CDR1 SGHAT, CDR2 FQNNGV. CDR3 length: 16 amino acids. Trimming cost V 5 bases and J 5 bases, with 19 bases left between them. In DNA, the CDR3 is TGTGCCAGCAGCCCCATGTCCCGTCTCACACACAATGAGCAGTTCTTC. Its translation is CASSPMSRLTHNEQFF. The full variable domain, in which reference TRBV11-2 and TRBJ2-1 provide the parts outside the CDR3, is EAGVAQSPRYKIIEKRQSVAFWCNPISGHATLYWYQQILGQGPKLLIQFQNNGVVDDSQLPKDRFSAERLKGVDSTLKIQPAKLEDSAVYLCASSPMSRLTHNEQFFGPGTRLTVL.

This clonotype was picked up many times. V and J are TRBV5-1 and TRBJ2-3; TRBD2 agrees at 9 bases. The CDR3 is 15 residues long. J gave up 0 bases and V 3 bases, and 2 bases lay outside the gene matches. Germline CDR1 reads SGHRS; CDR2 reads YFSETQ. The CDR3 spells CASSSLAGSTDTQYF. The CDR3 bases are TGCGCCAGCAGCTCTCTAGCGGGGAGCACAGATACGCAGTATTTT.

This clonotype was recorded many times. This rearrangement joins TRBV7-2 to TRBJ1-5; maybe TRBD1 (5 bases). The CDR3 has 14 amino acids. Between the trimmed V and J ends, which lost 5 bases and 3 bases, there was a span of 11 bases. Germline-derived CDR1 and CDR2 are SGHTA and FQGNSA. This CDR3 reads CASSQGTLNQPQHF. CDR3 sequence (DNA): TGTGCCAGCAGCCAAGGGACTCTCAATCAGCCCCAGCATTTT. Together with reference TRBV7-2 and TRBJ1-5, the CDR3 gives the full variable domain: GAGVSQSPSNKVTEKGKDVELRCDPISGHTALYWYRQSLGQGLEFLIYFQGNSAPDKSGLPSDRFSAERTGGSVSTLTIQRTQQEDSAVYLCASSQGTLNQPQHFGDGTRLSIL.

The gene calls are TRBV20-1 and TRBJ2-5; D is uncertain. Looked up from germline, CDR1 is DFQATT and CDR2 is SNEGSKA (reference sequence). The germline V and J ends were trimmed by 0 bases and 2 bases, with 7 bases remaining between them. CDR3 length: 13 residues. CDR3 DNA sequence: TGCAGTGCTAGAGAAAGCTTACAAGAGACCCAGTACTTC. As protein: CSARESLQETQYF.